This TCR beta chain stems from a study of cytomegalovirus exposure and HLA in healthy donors. Findings and limits, study-wide: In a later analysis, parvovirus B19, influenza, CMV and Epstein-Barr virus appeared linked to several top co-occurrence clusters. Across HLA loci, a later analysis found differing TCR association rates, with DRB1 most and HLA-C fewest. When presence/absence was analysed, sequencing depth was taken to be roughly uniform across donors.

To note about this clone: The antigen is undetermined.

This CDR3 spans 14 amino acids. V lost 1 base and J lost 2, with 9 bases in between. CDR1 and CDR2 (germline): KGHSH, LQKENI. This PCR relied on a set of 60 Vbeta primers and 13 Jbeta primers. Here immunoSEQ multiplex PCR was the method, and the copy in TCRdb shows in-frame clones only, minus some. The repertoire consists of about 140,000 clones, with about 79% occurring once and the leading ten covering 2.5% to 3.5%. The specimen was PBMCs. The clonotype comes from a male donor in good health and CMV-seronegative. This chain connects TRBV18 to TRBJ2-7, with D maybe TRBD1 (6 bases). The CDR3 region has the DNA TGTGCCAGCTCACCACGGGACACGGCCTACGAGCAGTACTTC. This translates into CASSPRDTAYEQYF.